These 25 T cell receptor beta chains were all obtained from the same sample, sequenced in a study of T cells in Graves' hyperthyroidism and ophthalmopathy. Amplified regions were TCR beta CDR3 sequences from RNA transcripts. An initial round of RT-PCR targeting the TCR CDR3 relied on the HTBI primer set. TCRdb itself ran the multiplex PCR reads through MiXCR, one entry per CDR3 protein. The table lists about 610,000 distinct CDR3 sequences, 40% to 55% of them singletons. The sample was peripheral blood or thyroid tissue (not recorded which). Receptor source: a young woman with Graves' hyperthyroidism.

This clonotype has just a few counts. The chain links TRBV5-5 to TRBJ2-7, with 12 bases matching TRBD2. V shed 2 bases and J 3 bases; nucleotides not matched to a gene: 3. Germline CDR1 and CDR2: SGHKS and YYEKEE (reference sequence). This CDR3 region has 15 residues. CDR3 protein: CASSLGLAGLYEQYF. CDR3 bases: TGTGCCAGCAGCTTAGGACTAGCGGGACTCTACGAGCAGTACTTC.

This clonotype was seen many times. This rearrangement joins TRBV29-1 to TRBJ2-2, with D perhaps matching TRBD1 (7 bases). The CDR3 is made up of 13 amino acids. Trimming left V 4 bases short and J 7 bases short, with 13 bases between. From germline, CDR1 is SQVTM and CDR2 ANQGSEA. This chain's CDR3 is CSVGQGGVGELFF. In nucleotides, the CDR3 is TGCAGCGTTGGACAGGGAGGTGTCGGGGAGCTGTTTTTT.

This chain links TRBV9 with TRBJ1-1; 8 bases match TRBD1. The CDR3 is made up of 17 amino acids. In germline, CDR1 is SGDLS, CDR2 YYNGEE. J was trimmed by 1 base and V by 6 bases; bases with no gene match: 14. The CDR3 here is CASTPVIGQGPNTEAFF. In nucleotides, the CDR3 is TGTGCCAGCACCCCCGTAATTGGACAGGGTCCGAACACTGAAGCTTTCTTT. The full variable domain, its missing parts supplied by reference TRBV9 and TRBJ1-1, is DSGVTQTPKHLITATGQRVTLRCSPRSGDLSVYWYQQSLDQGLQFLIQYYNGEERAKGNILERFSAQQFPDLHSELNLSSLELGDSALYFCASTPVIGQGPNTEAFFGQGTRLTVV.

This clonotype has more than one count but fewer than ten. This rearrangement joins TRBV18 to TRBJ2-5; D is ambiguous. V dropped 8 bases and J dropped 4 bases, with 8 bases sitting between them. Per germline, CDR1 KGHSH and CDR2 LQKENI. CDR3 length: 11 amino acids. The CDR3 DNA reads TGTGCCAGCACTAACGCAGAGACCCAGTACTTC. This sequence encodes CASTNAETQYF.

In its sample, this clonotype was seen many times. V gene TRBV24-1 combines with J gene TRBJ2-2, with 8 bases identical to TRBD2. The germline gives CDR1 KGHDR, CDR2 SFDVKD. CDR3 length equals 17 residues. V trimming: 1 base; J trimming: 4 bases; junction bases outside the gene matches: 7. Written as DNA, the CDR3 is TGTGCCACCAGTGATTTTAAGGCTAGCGGGTTCACCGGGGAGCTGTTTTTT. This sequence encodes CATSDFKASGFTGELFF.

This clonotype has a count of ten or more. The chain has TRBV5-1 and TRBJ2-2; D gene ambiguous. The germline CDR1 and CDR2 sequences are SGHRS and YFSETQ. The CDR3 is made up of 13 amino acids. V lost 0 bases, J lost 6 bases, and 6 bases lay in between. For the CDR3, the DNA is TGCGCCAGCAGCTTGGCCATCGCCGGGGAGCTGTTTTTT. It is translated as CASSLAIAGELFF.

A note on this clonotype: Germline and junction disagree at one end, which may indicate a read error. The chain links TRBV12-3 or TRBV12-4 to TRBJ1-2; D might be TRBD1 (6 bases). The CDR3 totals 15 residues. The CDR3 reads CASSLAQGRNYGHTF. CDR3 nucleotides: TGTGCCAGCAGTTTAGCCCAGGGGAGAAACTATGGCCACACCTTC.

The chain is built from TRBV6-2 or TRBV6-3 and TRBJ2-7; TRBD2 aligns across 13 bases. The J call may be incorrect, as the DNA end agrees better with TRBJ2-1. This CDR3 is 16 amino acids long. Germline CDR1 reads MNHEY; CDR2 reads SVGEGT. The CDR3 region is CASSYGTSGKDNEQFF. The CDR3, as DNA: TGTGCCAGCAGTTACGGGACTAGCGGGAAGGACAATGAGCAGTTCTTC.

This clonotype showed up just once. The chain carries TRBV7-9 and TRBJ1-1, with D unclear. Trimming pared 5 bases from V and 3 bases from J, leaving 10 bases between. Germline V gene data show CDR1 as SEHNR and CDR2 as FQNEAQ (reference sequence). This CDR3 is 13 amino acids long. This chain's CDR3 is CASSGLADTEAFF. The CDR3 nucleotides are TGTGCCAGCAGCGGACTAGCGGACACTGAAGCTTTCTTT.

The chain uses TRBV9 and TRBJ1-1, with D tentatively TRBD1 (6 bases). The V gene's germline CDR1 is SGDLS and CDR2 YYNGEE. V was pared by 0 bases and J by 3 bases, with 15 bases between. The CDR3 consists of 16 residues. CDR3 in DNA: TGTGCCAGCAGCGTAGGGTCAGGGGACGGCTACACTGAAGCTTTCTTT. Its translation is CASSVGSGDGYTEAFF.

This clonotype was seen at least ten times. In DNA form, the CDR3 reads TGCGCCAGCAGCTTGGACGGTTTCACCTATAATTCACCCCTCCACTTT. It is translated as CASSLDGFTYNSPLHF. The gene calls are TRBV5-1 and TRBJ1-6, with no clear D. Germline V gene sequence: CDR1 SGHRS, CDR2 YFSETQ. This CDR3 spans 16 amino acids. V gave up 0 bases and J gave up 2 bases, with 9 bases separating them.

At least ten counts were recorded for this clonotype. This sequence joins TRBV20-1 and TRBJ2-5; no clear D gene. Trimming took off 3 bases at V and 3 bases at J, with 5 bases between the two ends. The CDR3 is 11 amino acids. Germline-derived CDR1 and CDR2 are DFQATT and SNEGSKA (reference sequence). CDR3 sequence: CSASVEETQYF. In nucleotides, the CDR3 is TGCAGTGCTAGTGTCGAAGAGACCCAGTACTTC.

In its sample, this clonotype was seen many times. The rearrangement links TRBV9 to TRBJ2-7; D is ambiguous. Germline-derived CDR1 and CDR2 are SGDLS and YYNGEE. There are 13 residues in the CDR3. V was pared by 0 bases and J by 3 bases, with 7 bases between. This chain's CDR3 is CASSVDDLYEQYF. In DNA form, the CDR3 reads TGTGCCAGCAGCGTAGATGACCTCTACGAGCAGTACTTC.

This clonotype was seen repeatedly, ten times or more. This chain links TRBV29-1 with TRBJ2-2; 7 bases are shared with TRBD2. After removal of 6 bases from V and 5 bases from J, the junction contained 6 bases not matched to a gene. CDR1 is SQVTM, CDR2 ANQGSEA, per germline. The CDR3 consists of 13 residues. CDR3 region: CSVQTSRTGELFF. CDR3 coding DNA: TGCAGCGTACAGACTAGCCGAACCGGGGAGCTGTTTTTT.

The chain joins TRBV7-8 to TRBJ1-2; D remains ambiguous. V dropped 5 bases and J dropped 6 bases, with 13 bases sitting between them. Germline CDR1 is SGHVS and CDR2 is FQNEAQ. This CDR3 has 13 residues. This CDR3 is CASSAGNKNGYTF. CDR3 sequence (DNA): TGTGCCAGCAGCGCGGGGAATAAGAATGGCTACACCTTC.

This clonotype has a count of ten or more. The CDR3 is CSASQTDVGTQYF. As DNA, the CDR3 is TGCAGTGCTAGTCAGACAGACGTGGGGACCCAGTACTTC. The chain carries TRBV20-1 and TRBJ2-5; tentative D call: TRBD1 (5 bases). Per germline, CDR1 DFQATT and CDR2 SNEGSKA (reference sequence). The V and J ends lost 3 bases and 7 bases respectively, with 15 bases between them. The CDR3 loop spans 13 amino acids.

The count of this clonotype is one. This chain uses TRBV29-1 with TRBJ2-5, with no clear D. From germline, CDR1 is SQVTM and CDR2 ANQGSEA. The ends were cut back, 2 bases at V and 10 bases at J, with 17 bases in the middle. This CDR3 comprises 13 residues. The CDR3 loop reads CSVETSSSYDQYF. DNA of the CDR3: TGCAGCGTTGAAACGTCCAGCTCCTACGACCAGTACTTC.

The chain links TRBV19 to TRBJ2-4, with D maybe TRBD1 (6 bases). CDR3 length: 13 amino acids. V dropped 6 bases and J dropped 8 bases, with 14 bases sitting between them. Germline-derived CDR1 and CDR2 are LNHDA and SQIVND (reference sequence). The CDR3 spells CASSLGTLDIQYF. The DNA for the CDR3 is TGTGCCAGTAGCCTTGGGACATTGGACATTCAGTACTTC.

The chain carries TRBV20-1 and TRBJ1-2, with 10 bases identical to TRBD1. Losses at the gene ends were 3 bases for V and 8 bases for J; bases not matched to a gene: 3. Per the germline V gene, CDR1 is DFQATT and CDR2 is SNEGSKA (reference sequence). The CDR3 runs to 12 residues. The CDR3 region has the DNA TGCAGTGCTAGGGAGACAGGGGGCGGCTACACCTTC. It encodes CSARETGGGYTF.

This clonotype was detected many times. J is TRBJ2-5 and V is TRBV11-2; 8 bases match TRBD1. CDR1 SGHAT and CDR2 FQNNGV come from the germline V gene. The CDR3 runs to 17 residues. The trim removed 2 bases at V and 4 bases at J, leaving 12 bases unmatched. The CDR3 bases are TGTGCCAGCAGCTTACACGTGGACAGGGAACCTACAGAGACCCAGTACTTC. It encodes CASSLHVDREPTETQYF.

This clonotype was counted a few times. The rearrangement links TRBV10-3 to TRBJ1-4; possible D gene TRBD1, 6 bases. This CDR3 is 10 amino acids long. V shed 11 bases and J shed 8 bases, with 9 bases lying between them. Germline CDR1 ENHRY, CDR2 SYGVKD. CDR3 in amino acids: CAAGDEKLFF. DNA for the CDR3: TGTGCCGCAGGGGACGAAAAACTGTTTTTT.

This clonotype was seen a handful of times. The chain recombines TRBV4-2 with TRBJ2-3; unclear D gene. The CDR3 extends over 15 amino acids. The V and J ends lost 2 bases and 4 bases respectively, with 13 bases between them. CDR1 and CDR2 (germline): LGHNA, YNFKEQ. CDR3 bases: TGTGCCAGCAGCCAAATCGATGGTTCGTCAGATACGCAGTATTTT. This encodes CASSQIDGSSDTQYF.

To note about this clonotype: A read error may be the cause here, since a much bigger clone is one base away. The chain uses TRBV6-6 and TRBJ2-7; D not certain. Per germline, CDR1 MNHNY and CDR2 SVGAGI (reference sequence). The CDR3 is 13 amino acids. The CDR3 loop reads CASSVTNSYEHYF. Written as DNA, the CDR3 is TGTGCCAGCAGTGTGACAAATTCCTACGAGCATTACTTC.

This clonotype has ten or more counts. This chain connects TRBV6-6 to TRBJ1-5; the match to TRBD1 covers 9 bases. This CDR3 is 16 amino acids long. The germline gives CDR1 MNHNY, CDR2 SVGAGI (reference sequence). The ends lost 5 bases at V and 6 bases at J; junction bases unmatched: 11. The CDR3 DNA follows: TGTGCCAGCAGTCCGGACAGGGGCGCTGCGGGTCAGCCCCAGCATTTT. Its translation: CASSPDRGAAGQPQHF.

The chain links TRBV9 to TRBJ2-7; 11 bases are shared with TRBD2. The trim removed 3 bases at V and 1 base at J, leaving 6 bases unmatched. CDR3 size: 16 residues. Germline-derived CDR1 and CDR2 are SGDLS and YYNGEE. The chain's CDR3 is CASSATGTSGSYEQYF. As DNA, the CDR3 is TGTGCCAGCAGCGCAACCGGGACTAGCGGTTCCTACGAGCAGTACTTC.